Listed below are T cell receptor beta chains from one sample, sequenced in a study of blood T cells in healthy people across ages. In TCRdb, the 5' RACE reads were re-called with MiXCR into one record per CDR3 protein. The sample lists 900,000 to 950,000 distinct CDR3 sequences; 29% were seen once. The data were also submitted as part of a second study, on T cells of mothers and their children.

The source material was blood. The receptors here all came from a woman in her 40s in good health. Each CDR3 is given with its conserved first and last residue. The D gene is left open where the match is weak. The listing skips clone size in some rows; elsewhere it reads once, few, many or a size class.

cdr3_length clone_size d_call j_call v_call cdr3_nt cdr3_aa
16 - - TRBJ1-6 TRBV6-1 TGTGCCAGCAGCGGGACGGCGAGCTCCTATAATTCACCCCTCCACTTT CASSGTASSYNSPLHF
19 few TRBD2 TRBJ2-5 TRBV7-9 TGTGCCAGCAGCCGGAGCGGACTAGCGGGGGTTAGGTACCAAGAGACCCAGTACTTC CASSRSGLAGVRYQETQYF
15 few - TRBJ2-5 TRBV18 TGTGCCAGCTCAGAAATACCGGGACAAGGAGAGACCCAGTACTTC CASSEIPGQGETQYF
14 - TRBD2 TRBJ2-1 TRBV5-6 TGTGCCAGCAGCTGGGGGGGGACCCTTTACGAGCAGTTCTTC CASSWGGTLYEQFF
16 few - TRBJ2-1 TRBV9 TGTGCCAGCAGCGTAGTGGATCTTGTCTCCTACAATGAGCAGTTCTTC CASSVVDLVSYNEQFF
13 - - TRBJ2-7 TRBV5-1 TGCGCCAGCAGTATGGACGCCGACTACGAGCAGTACTTC CASSMDADYEQYF
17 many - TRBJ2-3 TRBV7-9 TGTGCCAGCAGCTTAGGGTTAGGACTAATGAGCACAGATACGCAGTATTTT CASSLGLGLMSTDTQYF
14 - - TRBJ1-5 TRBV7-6 TGTGCCAGCAGCTTGGGGCAGGGTAGGGGAACCCAGCATTTT CASSLGQGRGTQHF
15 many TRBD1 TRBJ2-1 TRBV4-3 TGCGCCAGCAGCCCGACAGGGGGTCCGGGCAATGAGCAGTTCTTC CASSPTGGPGNEQFF
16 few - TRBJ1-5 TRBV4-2 TGTGCCAGCAGCCAAGCCCTCGGGCAGGCGAATCAGCCCCAGCATTTT CASSQALGQANQPQHF
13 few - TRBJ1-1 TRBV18 TGTGCCAGCTCACCATATCGGGACGCTGAAGCTTTCTTT CASSPYRDAEAFF
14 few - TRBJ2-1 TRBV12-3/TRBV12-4 TGTGCCAGCAGTTTGATTTTAGGGGTATGGGAGCAGTTCTTC CASSLILGVWEQFF
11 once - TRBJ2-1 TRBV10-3 TGTGCCATCAGCCCAGGGGGGGTTCGGTTCTTC CAISPGGVRFF
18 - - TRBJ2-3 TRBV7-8 TGTGCCAGCAGCTTAAAATTCGGAGAGGGCATGGGCACAGATACGCAGTATTTT CASSLKFGEGMGTDTQYF
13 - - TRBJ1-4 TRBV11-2 TGTGCCAGCAGCTTAGGCAGCCTCGAAAAACTGTTTTTT CASSLGSLEKLFF
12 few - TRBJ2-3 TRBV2 TGTGCCAGCGGGGACAACCCAGATACGCAGTATTTT CASGDNPDTQYF
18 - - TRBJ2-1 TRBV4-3 TGCGCCAGCAGCCAAGATTCGGTCAAACTCAGCTCCTACAATGAGCAGTTCTTC CASSQDSVKLSSYNEQFF
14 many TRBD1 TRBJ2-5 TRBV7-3 TGTGCCAGCAGCCCTGGGACAGAACAAGAGACCCAGTACTTC CASSPGTEQETQYF
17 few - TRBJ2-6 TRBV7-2 TGTGCCAGCAGCTTAGGGGGTGGAAGCTCTGGGGCCAACGTCCTGACTTTC CASSLGGGSSGANVLTF
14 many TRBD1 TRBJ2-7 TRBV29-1 TGCAGCGTTGAACCTGGACAGGGCGGGTACGAGCAGTACTTC CSVEPGQGGYEQYF